This T cell receptor beta chain emerged from a study of tumor T cells in aggressive B-cell lymphoma. TCRdb keeps only in-frame clones here, not all; method: immunoSEQ multiplex PCR. The table includes around 1,200 clones, 80% to 90% detected once. This clone was picked up a small number of times. The CDR3 sequence is 15 residues long. J was trimmed by 7 bases and V by 6 bases; bases with no gene match: 13. Germline CDR1 and CDR2: SGHRS and YFSETQ. The chain recombines TRBV5-1 with TRBJ2-5; 9 nucleotides match TRBD1. The TCR comes from an adult with diffuse large B cell lymphoma. The specimen sequenced was tumor tissue. The CDR3 protein is CASTWGQGRSGTQYF. CDR3 in DNA: TGCGCCAGCACCTGGGGACAGGGACGCTCTGGGACCCAGTACTTC.